This TCR beta chain stems from a study of cytomegalovirus exposure and HLA in healthy donors. Donors consisted of healthy bone marrow donors. Trimming removed 8 bases from V and 3 bases from J, with 17 bases in between. From germline, CDR1 is SQVTM and CDR2 ANQGSEA. CDR3 length: 13 residues. It was with 60 Vbeta and 13 Jbeta primers that the PCR ran. Profiled with immunoSEQ multiplex PCR; TCRdb holds only in-frame clones, not every one. The table records about 110,000 clones, 15% of them present only once. The specimen was PBMCs. This receptor was taken from a young woman in good health and CMV-seronegative. This sequence joins TRBV29-1 and TRBJ2-7, with D tentatively TRBD1 (6 bases). The CDR3 protein is CSYKDRSSYEQYF. CDR3 nucleotides: TGCAGCTACAAGGACAGATCCAGCTACGAGCAGTACTTC.